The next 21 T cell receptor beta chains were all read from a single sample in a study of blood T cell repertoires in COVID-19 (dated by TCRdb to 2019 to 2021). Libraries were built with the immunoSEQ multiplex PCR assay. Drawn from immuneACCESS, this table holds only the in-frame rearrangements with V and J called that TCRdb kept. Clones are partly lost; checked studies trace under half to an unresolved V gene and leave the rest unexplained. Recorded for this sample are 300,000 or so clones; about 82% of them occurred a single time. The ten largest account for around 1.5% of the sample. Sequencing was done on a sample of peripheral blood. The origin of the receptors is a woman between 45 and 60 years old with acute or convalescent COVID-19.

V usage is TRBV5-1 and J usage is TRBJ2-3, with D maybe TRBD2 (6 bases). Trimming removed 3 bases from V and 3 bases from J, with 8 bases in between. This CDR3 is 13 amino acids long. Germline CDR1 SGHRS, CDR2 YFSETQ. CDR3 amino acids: CASSSGGTDTQYF. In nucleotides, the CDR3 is TGCGCCAGCAGCTCCGGAGGGACAGATACGCAGTATTTT.

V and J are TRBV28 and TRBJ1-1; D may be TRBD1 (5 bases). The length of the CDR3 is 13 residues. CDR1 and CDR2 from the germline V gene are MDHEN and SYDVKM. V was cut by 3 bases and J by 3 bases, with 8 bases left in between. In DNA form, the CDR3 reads TGTGCCAGCAGTTTCGGGGGGGACACTGAAGCTTTCTTT. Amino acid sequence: CASSFGGDTEAFF.

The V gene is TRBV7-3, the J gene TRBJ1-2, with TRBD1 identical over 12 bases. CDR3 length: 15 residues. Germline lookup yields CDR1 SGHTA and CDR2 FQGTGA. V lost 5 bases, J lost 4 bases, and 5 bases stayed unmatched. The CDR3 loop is CASSPGTGGIYGYTF. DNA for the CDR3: TGTGCCAGCAGCCCGGGGACAGGGGGCATCTATGGCTACACCTTC.

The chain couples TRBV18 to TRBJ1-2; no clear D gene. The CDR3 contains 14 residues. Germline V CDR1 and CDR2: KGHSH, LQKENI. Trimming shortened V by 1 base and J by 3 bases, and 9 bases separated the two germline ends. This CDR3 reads CASSPLGVDYGYTF. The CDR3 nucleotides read TGTGCCAGCTCACCACTGGGAGTGGACTATGGCTACACCTTC. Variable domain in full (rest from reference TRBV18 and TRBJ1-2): NAGVMQNPRHLVRRRGQEARLRCSPMKGHSHVYWYRQLPEEGLKFMVYLQKENIIDESGMPKERFSAEFPKEGPSILRIQQVVRGDSAAYFCASSPLGVDYGYTFGSGTRLTVV.

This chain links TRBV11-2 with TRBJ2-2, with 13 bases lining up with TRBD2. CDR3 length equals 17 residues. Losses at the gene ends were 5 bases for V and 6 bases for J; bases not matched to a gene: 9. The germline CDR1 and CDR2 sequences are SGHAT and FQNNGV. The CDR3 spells CASSPRTSGRSSGELFF. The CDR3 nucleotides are TGTGCCAGCAGCCCAAGGACTAGCGGGAGAAGCTCCGGGGAGCTGTTTTTT.

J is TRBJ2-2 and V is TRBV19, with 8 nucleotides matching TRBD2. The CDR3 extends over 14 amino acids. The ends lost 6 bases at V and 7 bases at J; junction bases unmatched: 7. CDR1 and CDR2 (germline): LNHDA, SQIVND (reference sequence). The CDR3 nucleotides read TGTGCCAGTAGCGTAGCGGGAAATGGCGGGGAGCTGTTTTTT. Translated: CASSVAGNGGELFF.

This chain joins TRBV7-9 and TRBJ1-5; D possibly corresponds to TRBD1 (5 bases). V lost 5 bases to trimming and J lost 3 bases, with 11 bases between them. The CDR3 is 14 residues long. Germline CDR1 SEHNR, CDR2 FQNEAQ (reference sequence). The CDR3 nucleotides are TGTGCCAGCAGCCCATCAGGGTCCAATCAGCCCCAGCATTTT. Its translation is CASSPSGSNQPQHF.

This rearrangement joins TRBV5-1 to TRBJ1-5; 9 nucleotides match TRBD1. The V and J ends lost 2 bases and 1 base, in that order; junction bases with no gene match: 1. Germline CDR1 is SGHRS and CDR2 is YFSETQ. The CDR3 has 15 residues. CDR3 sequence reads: CASSFGQGSNQPQHF. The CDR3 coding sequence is TGCGCCAGCAGCTTCGGACAGGGGAGCAATCAGCCCCAGCATTTT. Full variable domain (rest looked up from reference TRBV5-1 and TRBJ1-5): KAGVTQTPRYLIKTRGQQVTLSCSPISGHRSVSWYQQTPGQGLQFLFEYFSETQRNKGNFPGRFSGRQFSNSRSEMNVSTLELGDSALYLCASSFGQGSNQPQHFGDGTRLSIL.

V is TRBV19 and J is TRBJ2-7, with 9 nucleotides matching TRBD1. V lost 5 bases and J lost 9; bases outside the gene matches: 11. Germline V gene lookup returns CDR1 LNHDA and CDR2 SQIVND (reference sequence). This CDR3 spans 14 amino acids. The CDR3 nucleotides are TGTGCCAGTAGTGTTTCGGGACAGGGTCGATTGCAGTACTTC. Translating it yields CASSVSGQGRLQYF.

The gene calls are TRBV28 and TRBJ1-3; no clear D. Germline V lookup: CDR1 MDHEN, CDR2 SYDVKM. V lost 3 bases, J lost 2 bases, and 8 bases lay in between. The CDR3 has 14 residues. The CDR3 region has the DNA TGTGCCAGCAGTTTTCCAGGTGCTGGAAACACCATATATTTT. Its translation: CASSFPGAGNTIYF.

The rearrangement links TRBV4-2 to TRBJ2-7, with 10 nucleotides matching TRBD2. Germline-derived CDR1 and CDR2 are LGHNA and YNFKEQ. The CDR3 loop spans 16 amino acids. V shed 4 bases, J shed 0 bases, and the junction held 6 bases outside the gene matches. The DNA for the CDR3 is TGTGCCAGCAGCCGCTCAGCGGGGGGGCTCTCCTACGAGCAGTACTTC. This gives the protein CASSRSAGGLSYEQYF.

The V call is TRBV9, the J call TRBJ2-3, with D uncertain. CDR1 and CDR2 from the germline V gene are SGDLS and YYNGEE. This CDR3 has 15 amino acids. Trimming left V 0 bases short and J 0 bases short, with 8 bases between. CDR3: CASSVESRSTDTQYF. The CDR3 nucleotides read TGTGCCAGCAGCGTAGAGTCTAGAAGCACAGATACGCAGTATTTT.

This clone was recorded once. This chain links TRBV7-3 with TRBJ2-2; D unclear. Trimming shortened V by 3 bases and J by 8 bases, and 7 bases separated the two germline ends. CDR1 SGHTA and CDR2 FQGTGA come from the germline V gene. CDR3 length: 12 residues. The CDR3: CASSFTRGELFF. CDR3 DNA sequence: TGTGCCAGCAGCTTTACCAGAGGGGAGCTGTTTTTT.

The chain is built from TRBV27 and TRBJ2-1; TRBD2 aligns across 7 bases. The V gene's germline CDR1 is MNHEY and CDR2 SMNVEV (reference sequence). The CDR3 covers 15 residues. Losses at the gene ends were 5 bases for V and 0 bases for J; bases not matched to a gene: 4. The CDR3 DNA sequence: TGTGCCAGCAGTGACCGGGACTACTCCTACAATGAGCAGTTCTTC. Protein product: CASSDRDYSYNEQFF.

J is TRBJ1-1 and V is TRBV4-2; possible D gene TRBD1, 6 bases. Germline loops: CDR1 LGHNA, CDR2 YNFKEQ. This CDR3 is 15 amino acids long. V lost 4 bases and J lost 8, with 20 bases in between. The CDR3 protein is CASSPTSAGVAEAFF. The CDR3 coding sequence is TGTGCCAGCAGCCCCACAAGCGCAGGGGTAGCCGAAGCTTTCTTT.

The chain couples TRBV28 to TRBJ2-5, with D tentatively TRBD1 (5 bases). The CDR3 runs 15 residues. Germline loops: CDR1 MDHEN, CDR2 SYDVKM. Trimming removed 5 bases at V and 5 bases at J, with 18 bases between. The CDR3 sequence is CASSRSGLAGETQYF. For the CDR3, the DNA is TGTGCCAGCAGTCGTTCGGGTCTGGCAGGGGAGACCCAGTACTTC.

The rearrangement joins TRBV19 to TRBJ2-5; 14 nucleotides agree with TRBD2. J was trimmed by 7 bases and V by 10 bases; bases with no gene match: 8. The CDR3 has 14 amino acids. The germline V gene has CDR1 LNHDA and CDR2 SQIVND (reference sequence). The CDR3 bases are TGTGCCACTAAGGGACTAGCGGGAGAAGGGACCCAGTACTTC. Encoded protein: CATKGLAGEGTQYF.

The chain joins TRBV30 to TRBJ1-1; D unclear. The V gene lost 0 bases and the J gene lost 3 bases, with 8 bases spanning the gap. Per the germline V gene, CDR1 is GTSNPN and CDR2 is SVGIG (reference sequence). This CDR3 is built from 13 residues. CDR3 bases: TGTGCCTGGAGTGTCCGAGGAGACACTGAAGCTTTCTTT. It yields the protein CAWSVRGDTEAFF. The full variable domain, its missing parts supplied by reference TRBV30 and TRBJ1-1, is SQTIHQWPATLVQPVGSPLSLECTVEGTSNPNLYWYRQAAGRGLQLLFYSVGIGQISSEVPQNLSASRPQDRQFILSSKKLLLSDSGFYLCAWSVRGDTEAFFGQGTRLTVV.

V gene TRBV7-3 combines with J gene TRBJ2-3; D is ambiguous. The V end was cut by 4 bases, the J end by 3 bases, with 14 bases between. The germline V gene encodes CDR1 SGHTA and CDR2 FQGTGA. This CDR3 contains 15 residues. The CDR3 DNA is TGTGCCAGCAGCTCCGGAGCCCTCTTAACAGATACGCAGTATTTT. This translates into CASSSGALLTDTQYF.

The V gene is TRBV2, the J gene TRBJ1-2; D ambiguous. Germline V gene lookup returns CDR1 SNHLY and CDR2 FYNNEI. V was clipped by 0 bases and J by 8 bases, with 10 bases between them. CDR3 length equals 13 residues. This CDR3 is CASSEALNLGYTF. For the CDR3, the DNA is TGTGCCAGCAGTGAAGCGCTTAACTTAGGCTACACCTTC.

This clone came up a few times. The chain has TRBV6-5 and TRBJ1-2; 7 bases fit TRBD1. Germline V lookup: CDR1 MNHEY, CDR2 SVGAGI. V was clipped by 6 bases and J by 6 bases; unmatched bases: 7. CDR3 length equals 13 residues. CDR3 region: CASSMTGKDGYTF. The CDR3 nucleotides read TGTGCCAGCAGCATGACAGGGAAGGATGGCTACACCTTC.